Following are 32 T cell receptor beta chains from one sample sequenced in a study of blood T cell repertoires in COVID-19. Some clones are missing from TCRdb's copy, which holds only in-frame ones; the method was immunoSEQ multiplex PCR. The sample records around 150,000 clones, around nine tenths being singletons. Sequencing was carried out using peripheral blood. The receptors were sampled from a man between 60 and 75 years old with active or convalescent COVID-19.

The rearrangement uses TRBV29-1 and TRBJ2-1; 14 nucleotides agree with TRBD2. This CDR3 comprises 16 residues. In germline, CDR1 is SQVTM, CDR2 ANQGSEA. J gave up 0 bases and V 5 bases, and 3 bases lay outside the gene matches. The CDR3 loop reads CSVNGLAGGSYNEQFF. The DNA of the CDR3 is TGCAGCGTTAACGGACTAGCGGGAGGCTCCTACAATGAGCAGTTCTTC.

This clone was counted a single time. The V and J genes are TRBV27 and TRBJ1-6, with 10 bases fitting TRBD1. With V trimmed by 5 bases and J by 9 bases, 4 bases remained unmatched. Germline V gene lookup returns CDR1 MNHEY and CDR2 SMNVEV (reference sequence). The CDR3 sequence is 14 residues long. Written as DNA, the CDR3 is TGTGCCAGCAGTACCGGGACAGGGGTTTCACCCCTCCACTTT. This encodes CASSTGTGVSPLHF.

The genes are TRBV10-2 and TRBJ2-1, with 8 positions matching TRBD2. The V gene end was trimmed by 4 bases and the J gene end by 0 bases; junction bases not matched to a gene: 5. CDR1 is WSHSY and CDR2 is SAAADI in the germline V gene. The CDR3 length is 16 residues. In nucleotides, the CDR3 is TGCGCCAGCAGTGGACAGCGGGAGAGCTCCTACAATGAGCAGTTCTTC. Amino acids: CASSGQRESSYNEQFF.

The chain employs TRBV7-2 and TRBJ1-5; D remains unclear. V shed 4 bases and J shed 6 bases, with 16 bases lying between them. The CDR3 consists of 15 residues. From germline, CDR1 is SGHTA and CDR2 FQGNSA. This chain's CDR3 is CASSYYAGGSQPQHF. DNA of the CDR3: TGTGCCAGCAGCTATTACGCAGGAGGTAGTCAGCCCCAGCATTTT. The whole variable domain, filled in from reference TRBV7-2 and TRBJ1-5, reads GAGVSQSPSNKVTEKGKDVELRCDPISGHTALYWYRQSLGQGLEFLIYFQGNSAPDKSGLPSDRFSAERTGGSVSTLTIQRTQQEDSAVYLCASSYYAGGSQPQHFGDGTRLSIL.

The J gene is TRBJ2-5, the V gene TRBV19; D is uncertain. The V gene's germline CDR1 is LNHDA and CDR2 SQIVND (reference sequence). V was cut by 0 bases and J by 4 bases, with 6 bases left in between. The CDR3 is 13 residues long. The CDR3 loop reads CASSIDPIETQYF. For the CDR3, the DNA is TGTGCCAGTAGTATAGATCCTATAGAGACCCAGTACTTC.

CDR3 sequence (DNA): TGCGCCAGCAGCTCAATGAGACTAGCGGAGTTCAATGAGCAGTTCTTC. It is translated as CASSSMRLAEFNEQFF. The chain joins TRBV5-1 to TRBJ2-1; 9 nucleotides line up with TRBD2. The CDR3 is made up of 16 amino acids. Germline V gene lookup returns CDR1 SGHRS and CDR2 YFSETQ. V shed 3 bases, J shed 6 bases, and the junction held 10 bases outside the gene matches.

This clone was recorded only once. CDR3 residues: CASSVGGRDTQYF. CDR3 DNA: TGTGCCAGCAGCGTAGGAGGGAGAGATACGCAGTATTTT. V gene TRBV9 combines with J gene TRBJ2-3; tentative D call: TRBD2 (5 bases). V was clipped by 0 bases and J by 5 bases, with 7 bases between them. Germline V gene data show CDR1 as SGDLS and CDR2 as YYNGEE. The CDR3 is 13 residues long.

DNA for the CDR3: TGCAGTGCCAGTGGGTACAGTGGCTCTGGGGCCAACGTCCTGACTTTC. Encoded protein: CSASGYSGSGANVLTF. The chain uses TRBV20-1 and TRBJ2-6, with no clear D. With 6 bases removed from V and 0 bases from J, the gap between germline ends came to 15 bases. CDR3 length: 16 residues. In germline, CDR1 is DFQATT, CDR2 SNEGSKA (reference sequence).

As regards this clone: This CDR3 is also generated by other DNA sequences in the sample. The chain couples TRBV5-1 to TRBJ1-4; 9 bases line up with TRBD1. V lost 2 bases, J lost 7 bases, and 3 bases stayed unmatched. Germline lookup yields CDR1 SGHRS and CDR2 YFSETQ. The CDR3 spans 14 residues. The CDR3 coding sequence is TGCGCCAGCAGCTTTGGGACAGGGAGTGAAAAACTGTTTTTT. Protein sequence: CASSFGTGSEKLFF. Filled out from reference TRBV5-1 and TRBJ1-4, the complete variable domain reads KAGVTQTPRYLIKTRGQQVTLSCSPISGHRSVSWYQQTPGQGLQFLFEYFSETQRNKGNFPGRFSGRQFSNSRSEMNVSTLELGDSALYLCASSFGTGSEKLFFGSGTQLSVL.

The chain is built from TRBV29-1 and TRBJ1-2, with 10 bases fitting TRBD1. The germline V gene has CDR1 SQVTM and CDR2 ANQGSEA. Losses at the gene ends were 3 bases for V and 4 bases for J; bases not matched to a gene: 5. This CDR3 region has 14 residues. The CDR3 spells CSVDLGTGAYGYTF. CDR3 DNA: TGCAGCGTTGACCTTGGGACAGGGGCCTATGGCTACACCTTC. The full variable domain, rest sourced from reference TRBV29-1 and TRBJ1-2, is SAVISQKPSRDICQRGTSLTIQCQVDSQVTMMFWYRQQPGQSLTLIATANQGSEATYESGFVIDKFPISRPNLTFSTLTVSNMSPEDSSIYLCSVDLGTGAYGYTFGSGTRLTVV.

The chain has TRBV5-1 and TRBJ2-7, with 14 bases that match TRBD2. V lost 4 bases to trimming and J lost 3 bases; unmatched junction nucleotides: 3. The CDR3 extends over 15 amino acids. CDR1 and CDR2 (germline): SGHRS, YFSETQ. CDR3 protein: CASSDGTSGSYEQYF. The CDR3 bases are TGCGCCAGCAGCGACGGGACTAGCGGGAGCTACGAGCAGTACTTC.

The chain has TRBV7-6 and TRBJ2-5; TRBD1 agrees at 7 bases. The CDR3 is 13 amino acids. V shed 1 base and J 4 bases; nucleotides not matched to a gene: 0. From germline, CDR1 is SGHVS and CDR2 FNYEAQ. For the CDR3, the DNA is TGTGCCAGCAGCTTAGACAGGGGAGAGACCCAGTACTTC. This sequence encodes CASSLDRGETQYF.

The chain recombines TRBV5-1 with TRBJ1-3; possibly TRBD1 for D (5 bases). Per germline, CDR1 SGHRS and CDR2 YFSETQ. The CDR3 sequence is 18 residues long. Trimming stripped 0 bases from V and 0 bases from J, with 16 bases between. The DNA of the CDR3 is TGCGCCAGCAGCTTGGGGGGCAGGGTCTCTTCCTCTGGAAACACCATATATTTT. It yields the protein CASSLGGRVSSSGNTIYF.

The rearrangement joins TRBV24-1 to TRBJ2-5; 7 bases map to TRBD1. Trimming at V came to 5 bases and at J to 5 bases, leaving 4 bases not matched to a gene. The CDR3 loop spans 13 amino acids. Germline lookup yields CDR1 KGHDR and CDR2 SFDVKD. The CDR3 nucleotides read TGTGCCACCAGTGCGACAGGGCGGGAGACCCAGTACTTC. Its protein product is CATSATGRETQYF.

This chain links TRBV5-6 with TRBJ2-1, with 9 bases that match TRBD2. The CDR3 spans 15 residues. The ends lost 5 bases at V and 9 bases at J; junction bases unmatched: 12. The germline V gene encodes CDR1 SGHDT and CDR2 YYEEEE. The CDR3 region has the DNA TGTGCCAGCAGTTATAGCGGGAGCGCCCTAGGTGAGCAGTTCTTC. Its translation: CASSYSGSALGEQFF.

The chain couples TRBV10-3 to TRBJ1-2; no firm D call. The CDR3 has 11 amino acids. Germline CDR1 and CDR2: ENHRY and SYGVKD. Trimming removed 6 bases at V and 6 bases at J, with 8 bases between. Here the CDR3 reads CAIRAVNGYTF. The CDR3 nucleotides read TGTGCCATCAGAGCGGTTAATGGCTACACCTTC.

This rearrangement joins TRBV12-5 to TRBJ1-4; 11 bases map to TRBD1. The CDR3 is made up of 16 amino acids. Germline V gene lookup returns CDR1 LGHNT and CDR2 FRNRAP. J was trimmed by 12 bases and V by 6 bases; bases with no gene match: 15. CDR3 residues: CASGQRTGGGILELFF. For the CDR3, the DNA is TGTGCTAGTGGCCAGCGGACAGGGGGCGGTATCTTAGAACTGTTTTTT.

This chain links TRBV5-6 with TRBJ1-1; 8 bases are a match to TRBD1. After removal of 0 bases from V and 4 bases from J, the junction contained 8 bases not matched to a gene. The germline CDR1 and CDR2 sequences are SGHDT and YYEEEE. The length of the CDR3 is 16 residues. The CDR3 spells CASSLDGRGLGTEAFF. In DNA, the CDR3 is TGTGCCAGCAGCTTGGATGGCAGGGGGCTGGGCACTGAAGCTTTCTTT.

The V gene is TRBV3-1 (or the pseudogene TRBV3-2), the J gene TRBJ2-5, with 11 bases fitting TRBD2. Germline V CDR1 and CDR2: LGHDT, YNNKEL (reference sequence). V shed 0 bases, J shed 4 bases, and the junction held 13 bases outside the gene matches. The CDR3 sequence is 19 residues long. As DNA, the CDR3 is TGTGCCAGCAGCCAAGATAGGCCCCTTTTAGCGGGGGGGAGAGAGACCCAGTACTTC. This sequence encodes CASSQDRPLLAGGRETQYF.

V gene TRBV5-1 combines with J gene TRBJ2-2; 7 nucleotides agree with TRBD1. Germline lookup yields CDR1 SGHRS and CDR2 YFSETQ. V shed 5 bases, J shed 0 bases, and the junction held 10 bases outside the gene matches. The CDR3 has 17 amino acids. CDR3 sequence reads: CASSVGTAITNTGELFF. CDR3 sequence (DNA): TGCGCCAGCAGTGTGGGGACAGCCATAACGAACACCGGGGAGCTGTTTTTT.

The CDR3 protein is CASSHQEITNYGYTF. The DNA of the CDR3 is TGCGCCAGCAGTCATCAGGAAATAACGAACTATGGCTACACCTTC. The chain is built from TRBV4-1 and TRBJ1-2; D is unresolved. This CDR3 spans 15 amino acids. CDR1 and CDR2 (germline): MGHRA, YSYEKL. Deletions cut 6 bases from V and 2 bases from J, with 16 bases between.

The chain carries TRBV5-1 and TRBJ2-2, with 7 bases lining up with TRBD2. With 4 bases clipped from V and 7 bases from J, the junction kept 13 bases outside the gene matches. Germline values: CDR1 SGHRS, CDR2 YFSETQ. The CDR3 extends over 16 amino acids. The CDR3 nucleotides read TGCGCCAGCAGCCCCGAGGGCGGGAGAAGTCGCGGGGAGCTGTTTTTT. Translating gives CASSPEGGRSRGELFF.

This chain links TRBV3-1 (or the pseudogene TRBV3-2) with TRBJ1-2; 10 nucleotides align to TRBD1. The V and J ends lost 4 bases and 6 bases, in that order; junction bases with no gene match: 5. The CDR3 extends over 14 amino acids. Germline CDR1 is LGHDT and CDR2 is YNNKEL (reference sequence). CDR3 DNA sequence: TGTGCCAGCAGCCCACAGACAGGGGGCGATGGCTACACCTTC. Translation gives CASSPQTGGDGYTF.

The chain joins TRBV11-2 to TRBJ1-1, with D tentatively TRBD1 (6 bases). Germline V gene sequence: CDR1 SGHAT, CDR2 FQNNGV. The V end was cut by 2 bases, the J end by 3 bases, with 19 bases between. The CDR3 spans 17 residues. In nucleotides, the CDR3 is TGTGCCAGCAGCTTAACCGCTGGGGGGGCTATCGACACTGAAGCTTTCTTT. Its translation is CASSLTAGGAIDTEAFF.

This clone was observed a few times. CDR3 residues: CASSSVGGEKLFF. CDR3 coding DNA: TGTGCCAGCAGTTCGGTTGGGGGGGAAAAACTGTTTTTT. V is TRBV12-3 or TRBV12-4 and J is TRBJ1-4, with D possibly being TRBD1 (5 bases). The CDR3 totals 13 residues. Trimming took 4 bases from V and 8 from J, leaving 11 bases between them.

The rearrangement uses TRBV5-5 and TRBJ1-2, with D possibly being TRBD1 (6 bases). V lost 4 bases and J 0 bases, leaving 25 bases between the germline ends. The CDR3 is made up of 19 amino acids. Germline V gives CDR1 SGHKS, CDR2 YYEKEE (reference sequence). The CDR3 spells CASSPTGTHYNQANYGYTF. CDR3 coding DNA: TGTGCCAGCAGCCCCACGGGGACACATTACAATCAAGCTAACTATGGCTACACCTTC.

This rearrangement joins TRBV18 to TRBJ1-5; 8 nucleotides align to TRBD1. The CDR3 loop spans 16 amino acids. The V gene's germline CDR1 is KGHSH and CDR2 LQKENI. V dropped 3 bases and J dropped 4; count of bases not matched to a gene: 8. CDR3 DNA sequence: TGTGCCAGCTCACCCACCGGGACAGGTCAAAATCAGCCCCAGCATTTT. This gives the protein CASSPTGTGQNQPQHF.

The rearrangement uses TRBV18 and TRBJ1-4; D gene unclear. CDR1 is KGHSH and CDR2 is LQKENI in the germline V gene. Deletions cut 6 bases from V and 8 bases from J, with 25 bases between. This CDR3 comprises 17 residues. CDR3 nucleotides: TGTGCCAGCTCCCCCAAGACCCTGGCAAGCCCAGGCGAAAAACTGTTTTTT. Its protein product is CASSPKTLASPGEKLFF. The full variable domain, completed using reference TRBV18 and TRBJ1-4, is NAGVMQNPRHLVRRRGQEARLRCSPMKGHSHVYWYRQLPEEGLKFMVYLQKENIIDESGMPKERFSAEFPKEGPSILRIQQVVRGDSAAYFCASSPKTLASPGEKLFFGSGTQLSVL.

V usage is TRBV3-1 (or the pseudogene TRBV3-2) and J usage is TRBJ2-1, with TRBD2 matching 11 bases. Looked up from germline, CDR1 is LGHDT and CDR2 is YNNKEL (reference sequence). CDR3 size: 16 residues. Unmatched junction bases numbered 2, after V lost 1 base and J lost 3 bases. CDR3 loop: CASSQGTSGFYNEQFF. In DNA, the CDR3 is TGTGCCAGCAGCCAAGGGACTAGCGGGTTCTACAATGAGCAGTTCTTC.

The CDR3 DNA reads as TGTGCCAGCAGTTTATTGGGCAGAGAACATACTAACTATGGCTACACCTTC. Translating it yields CASSLLGREHTNYGYTF. The chain has TRBV27 and TRBJ1-2; no clear D gene. Trimming cost V 1 base and J 0 bases, with 15 bases left between them. This CDR3 region has 17 residues. Germline CDR1 reads MNHEY; CDR2 reads SMNVEV (reference sequence).

The rearrangement uses TRBV15 and TRBJ2-5, with D possibly matching TRBD1 (5 bases). The CDR3 has 15 residues. The V end lost 1 base, the J end lost 4 bases, and 13 bases lay between the germline ends. Germline CDR1 is LNHNV and CDR2 is YYDKDF (reference sequence). In DNA form, the CDR3 reads TGTGCCACCAGCAGAGCTTTGGACAACAGAGAGACCCAGTACTTC. It is translated as CATSRALDNRETQYF.

This clone was recorded a few times. The rearrangement joins TRBV19 to TRBJ1-2, with D tentatively TRBD1 (6 bases). This CDR3 comprises 14 residues. V was trimmed by 1 base and J by 6 bases, leaving 12 bases between them. The germline V gene has CDR1 LNHDA and CDR2 SQIVND (reference sequence). This CDR3 reads CASSIGAGVDGYTF. DNA of the CDR3: TGTGCCAGTAGTATAGGGGCAGGGGTGGATGGCTACACCTTC.